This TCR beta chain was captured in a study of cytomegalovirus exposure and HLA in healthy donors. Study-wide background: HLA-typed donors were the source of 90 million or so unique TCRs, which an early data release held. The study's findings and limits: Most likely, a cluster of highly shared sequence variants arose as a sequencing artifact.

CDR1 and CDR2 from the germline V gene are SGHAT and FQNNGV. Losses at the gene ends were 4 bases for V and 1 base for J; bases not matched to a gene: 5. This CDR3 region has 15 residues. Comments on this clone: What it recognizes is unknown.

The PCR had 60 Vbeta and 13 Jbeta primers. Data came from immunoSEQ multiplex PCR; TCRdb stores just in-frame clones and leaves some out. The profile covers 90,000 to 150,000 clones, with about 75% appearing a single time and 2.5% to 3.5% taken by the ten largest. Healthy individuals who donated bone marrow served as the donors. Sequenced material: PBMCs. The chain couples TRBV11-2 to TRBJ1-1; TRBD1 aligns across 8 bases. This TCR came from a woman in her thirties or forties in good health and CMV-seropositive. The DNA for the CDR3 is TGTGCCAGCAGCTCCTATACAGGGGGGAACACTGAAGCTTTCTTT. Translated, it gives CASSSYTGGNTEAFF.